The TCR beta chain described here comes from a study of identical twins. Whole-study findings and limits: Models underestimated TCR alpha sharing (out-of-frame) in monozygotic twins.

This clonotype came up once. Its target is unknown. Unique molecular identifiers were in the cDNA, with template-switch universal primer binding. Via MiXCR, TCRdb re-called the 5' RACE reads, giving one row per CDR3 protein. The sample includes about 690,000 distinct CDR3 sequences, about 20% of them seen just once. There are 15 residues in the CDR3. V was trimmed by 5 bases and J by 0 bases, leaving 14 bases between them. Germline V lookup: CDR1 SGHTA, CDR2 FQGNSA. These sequences were also reported in another study, on T cells expressing NK-cell markers. Per that paper: Several of the experiments relied on an anti-gamma-delta TCR antibody so that only alpha-beta TCR T cells were sorted.

The specimen sequenced was PBMCs. V is TRBV7-2 and J is TRBJ2-7, with a tentative D call TRBD1 (6 bases). This TCR came from a woman in her late teens or twenties in good health. CDR3 bases: TGTGCCAGCAGCCCCTGGACAGCGAGCTCCTACGAGCAGTACTTC. Amino acids: CASSPWTASSYEQYF.